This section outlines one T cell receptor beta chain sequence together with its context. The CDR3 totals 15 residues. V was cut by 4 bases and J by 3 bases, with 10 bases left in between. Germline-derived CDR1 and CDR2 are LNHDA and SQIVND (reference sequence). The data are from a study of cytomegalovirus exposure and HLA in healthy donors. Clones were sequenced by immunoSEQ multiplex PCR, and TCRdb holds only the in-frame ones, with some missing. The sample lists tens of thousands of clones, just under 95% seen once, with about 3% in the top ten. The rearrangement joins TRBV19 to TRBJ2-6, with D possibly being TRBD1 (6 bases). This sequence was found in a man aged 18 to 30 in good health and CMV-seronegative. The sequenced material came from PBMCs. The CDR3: CASSTNRDGANVLTF. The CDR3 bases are TGTGCCAGTAGTACGAACAGGGATGGGGCCAACGTCCTGACTTTC.